The sequence of this T cell receptor (beta chain) was determined in a study of T cell responses to AZD1222 COVID-19 vaccine. Germline-derived CDR1 and CDR2 are SEHNR and FQNEAQ (reference sequence). The germline V and J ends were trimmed by 1 base and 15 bases, with 28 bases remaining between them. The CDR3 has 17 residues. The assay was immunoSEQ multiplex PCR, and TCRdb's table has in-frame clones only and misses some. The data show over 130,000 clones, roughly 92% seen once. The chain employs TRBV7-9 and TRBJ2-1, with a tentative D call TRBD2 (5 bases). The TCR was taken from an adult in good health. The sequencing used peripheral blood, collected on day 0 of AZD1222 vaccination. The CDR3 region is CASSLVLSIPTTSSTFF. The CDR3 nucleotides read TGTGCCAGCAGCTTAGTCCTGAGCATCCCGACTACCTCGAGCACGTTCTTC. Variable domain in full (rest from reference TRBV7-9 and TRBJ2-1): DTGVSQNPRHKITKRGQNVTFRCDPISEHNRLYWYRQTLGQGPEFLTYFQNEAQLEKSRLLSDRFSAERPKGSFSTLEIQRTEQGDSAMYLCASSLVLSIPTTSSTFFGPGTRLTVL.